Each of the 3 T cell receptor beta chains below was sequenced from the same sample in a study of shared clonotypes between healthy human individuals. Libraries were prepared by immunoSEQ multiplex PCR; TCRdb keeps only in-frame clonotypes and omits some of them. Among around 1.5 million clones listed, around 98% were seen once. The sequencing input was naive CD4+ T cells sorted from blood. Subset: CD45RA+ positively selected. Receptors originate from a man younger than 40 in good health.

This clone appeared a single time. The V gene is TRBV15, the J gene TRBJ1-5; tentatively, D is TRBD1 (5 bases). V was clipped by 8 bases and J by 4 bases, with 12 bases between them. There are 13 residues in the CDR3. CDR1 is LNHNV and CDR2 is YYDKDF in the germline V gene (reference sequence). CDR3 sequence (DNA): TGTGCCACCCGGTCTGGGGGAAATCAGCCCCAGCATTTT. Translating it yields CATRSGGNQPQHF.

The chain joins TRBV12-1 to TRBJ2-2; the table's D call of TRBD1 was not tested on the DNA. TRBV12-1 is listed as a pseudogene. The CDR3 extends over 17 amino acids. The DNA for the CDR3 is TGTGCCAGCAGCGCCACAGGGGGAATCGTGGACACCGGGGAGCTGTTTTTT. Its protein is CASSATGGIVDTGELFF.

The V call is TRBV15, the J call TRBJ2-1; 14 nucleotides align to TRBD2. The CDR3 length is 20 residues. With 1 base clipped from V and 10 bases from J, the junction kept 18 bases outside the gene matches. CDR1 is LNHNV and CDR2 is YYDKDF in the germline V gene (reference sequence). The CDR3 DNA follows: TGTGCCACCAGCAGAGTTCCGGGACTAGCGGGAGCACAGGGTGGTAGGGAGCAGTTCTTC. Translation: CATSRVPGLAGAQGGREQFF.